Sequencing of this T cell receptor (beta chain) was carried out in a study of CD4 T cells in relation to SARS-CoV-2 and coronaviruses. Study summary: PBMCs were cultured with antigen for less than twelve days before TCR beta sequencing. Crossreactive spike epitopes shared across donors were mapped to their HLA restriction.

Before the COVID-19 pandemic, during about 2011-2019, CD4+ T cells were taken from unexposed donors. The cells were cultured for under twelve days before CD4+ T cells were isolated. Unexposed-donor CD4+ T cells were probed with SARS-CoV-2 S/N and four cold-coronavirus spikes, cells permitting. On days 3 and 7, cultures got half fresh IL-2 medium. Generated by immunoSEQ multiplex PCR, the TCRdb table keeps only in-frame clones and is missing some. Among around 25,000 clones listed, 73% were seen once. Remarks on this clone: The antigen is not known.

CDR3 length equals 18 residues. Per the germline V gene, CDR1 is LGHDT and CDR2 is YNNKEL (reference sequence). V lost 0 bases to trimming and J lost 5 bases, with 19 bases between them. The rearrangement uses TRBV3-1 (or the pseudogene TRBV3-2) and TRBJ2-2; D call uncertain. Sequenced material: CD4+ T cells from PBMCs, cultured in vitro. This receptor was identified in a human donor in good health. In nucleotides, the CDR3 is TGTGCCAGCAGCCAAGATCGCGTGGGCCTAGTGGGAACCGGGGAGCTGTTTTTT. The encoded protein is CASSQDRVGLVGTGELFF.